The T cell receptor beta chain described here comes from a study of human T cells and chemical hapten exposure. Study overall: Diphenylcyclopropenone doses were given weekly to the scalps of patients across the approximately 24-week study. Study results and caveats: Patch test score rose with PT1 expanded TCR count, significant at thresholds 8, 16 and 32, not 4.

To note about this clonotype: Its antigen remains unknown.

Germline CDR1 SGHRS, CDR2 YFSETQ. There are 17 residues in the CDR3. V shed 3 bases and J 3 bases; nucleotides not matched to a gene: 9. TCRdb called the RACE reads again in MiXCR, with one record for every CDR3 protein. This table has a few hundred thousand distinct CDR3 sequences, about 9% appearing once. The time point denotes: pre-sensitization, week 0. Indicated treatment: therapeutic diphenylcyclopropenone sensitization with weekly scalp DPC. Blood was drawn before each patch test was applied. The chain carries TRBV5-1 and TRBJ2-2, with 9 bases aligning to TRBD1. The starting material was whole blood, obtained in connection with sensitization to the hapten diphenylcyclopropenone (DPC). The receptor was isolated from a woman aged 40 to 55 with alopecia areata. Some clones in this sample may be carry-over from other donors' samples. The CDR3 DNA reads TGCGCCAGCAGCTCGCCGGGGGACAGGGTGGACACCGGGGAGCTGTTTTTT. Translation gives CASSSPGDRVDTGELFF. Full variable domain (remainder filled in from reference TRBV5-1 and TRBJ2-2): KAGVTQTPRYLIKTRGQQVTLSCSPISGHRSVSWYQQTPGQGLQFLFEYFSETQRNKGNFPGRFSGRQFSNSRSEMNVSTLELGDSALYLCASSSPGDRVDTGELFFGEGSRLTVL.